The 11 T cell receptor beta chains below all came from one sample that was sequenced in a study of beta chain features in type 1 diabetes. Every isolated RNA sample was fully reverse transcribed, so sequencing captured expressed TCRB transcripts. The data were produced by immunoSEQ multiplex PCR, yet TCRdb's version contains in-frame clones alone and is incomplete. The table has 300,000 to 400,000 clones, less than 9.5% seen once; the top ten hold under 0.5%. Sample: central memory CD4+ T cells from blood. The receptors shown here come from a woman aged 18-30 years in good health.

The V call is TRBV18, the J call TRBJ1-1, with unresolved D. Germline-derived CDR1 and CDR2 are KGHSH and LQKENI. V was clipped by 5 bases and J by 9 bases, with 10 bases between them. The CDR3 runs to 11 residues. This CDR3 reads CASSANKKAFF. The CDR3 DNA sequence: TGTGCCAGCTCAGCTAACAAGAAAGCTTTCTTT.

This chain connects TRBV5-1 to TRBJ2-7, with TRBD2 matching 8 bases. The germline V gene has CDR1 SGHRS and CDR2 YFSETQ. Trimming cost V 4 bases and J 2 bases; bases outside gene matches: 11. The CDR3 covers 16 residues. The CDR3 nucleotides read TGCGCCAGCAGCCCCTATAGCGGGAATCCGGCCTACGAGCAGTACTTC. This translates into CASSPYSGNPAYEQYF.

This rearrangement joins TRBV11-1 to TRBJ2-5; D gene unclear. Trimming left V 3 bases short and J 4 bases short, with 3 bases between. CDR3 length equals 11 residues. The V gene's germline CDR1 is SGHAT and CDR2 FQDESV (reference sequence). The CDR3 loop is CASSFSETQYF. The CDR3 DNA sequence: TGTGCCAGCAGCTTCTCAGAGACCCAGTACTTC. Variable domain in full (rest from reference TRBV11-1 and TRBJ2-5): EAEVAQSPRYKITEKSQAVAFWCDPISGHATLYWYRQILGQGPELLVQFQDESVVDDSQLPKDRFSAERLKGVDSTLKIQPAELGDSAMYLCASSFSETQYFGPGTRLLVL.

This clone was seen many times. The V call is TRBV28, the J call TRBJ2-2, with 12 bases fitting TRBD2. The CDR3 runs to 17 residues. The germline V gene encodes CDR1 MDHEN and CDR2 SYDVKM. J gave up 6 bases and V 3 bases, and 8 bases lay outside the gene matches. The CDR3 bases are TGTGCCAGCAGTTTGCCTAGCGGGAGGGCAAAGGCCGGGGAGCTGTTTTTT. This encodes CASSLPSGRAKAGELFF.

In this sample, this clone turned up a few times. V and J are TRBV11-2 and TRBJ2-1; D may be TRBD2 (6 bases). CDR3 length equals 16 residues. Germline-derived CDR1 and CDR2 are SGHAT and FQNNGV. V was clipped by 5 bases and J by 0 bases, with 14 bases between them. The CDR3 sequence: CASSHRDSSSYNEQFF. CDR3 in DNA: TGTGCCAGCAGCCACCGGGACTCAAGCTCCTACAATGAGCAGTTCTTC.

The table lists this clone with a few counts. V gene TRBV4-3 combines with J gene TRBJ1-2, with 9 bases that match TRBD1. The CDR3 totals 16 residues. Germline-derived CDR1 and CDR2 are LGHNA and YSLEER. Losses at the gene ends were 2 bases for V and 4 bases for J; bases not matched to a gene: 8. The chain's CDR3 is CASSQTGGVGLYGYTF. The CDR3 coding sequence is TGCGCCAGCAGCCAAACAGGGGGCGTTGGGCTCTATGGCTACACCTTC.

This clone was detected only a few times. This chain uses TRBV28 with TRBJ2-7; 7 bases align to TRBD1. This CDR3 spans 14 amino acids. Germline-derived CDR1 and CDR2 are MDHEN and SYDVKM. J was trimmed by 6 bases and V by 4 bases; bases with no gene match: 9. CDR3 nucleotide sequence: TGTGCCAGCAGTTGGGGAGACAGGGTGGTCGAGCAGTACTTC. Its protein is CASSWGDRVVEQYF.

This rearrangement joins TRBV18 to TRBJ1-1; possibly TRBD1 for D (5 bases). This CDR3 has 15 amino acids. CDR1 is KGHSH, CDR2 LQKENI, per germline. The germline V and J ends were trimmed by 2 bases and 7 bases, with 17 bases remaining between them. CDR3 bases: TGTGCCAGCTCACCAGGGGCCAAAAGAGATCATGAAGCTTTCTTT. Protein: CASSPGAKRDHEAFF.

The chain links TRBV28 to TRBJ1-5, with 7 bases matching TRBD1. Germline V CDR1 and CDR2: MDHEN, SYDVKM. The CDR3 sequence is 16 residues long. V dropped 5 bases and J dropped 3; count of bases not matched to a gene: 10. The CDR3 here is CASSIAGTAHNQPQHF. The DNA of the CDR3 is TGTGCCAGCAGTATAGCCGGGACAGCACACAATCAGCCCCAGCATTTT. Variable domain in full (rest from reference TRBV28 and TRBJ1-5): DVKVTQSSRYLVKRTGEKVFLECVQDMDHENMFWYRQDPGLGLRLIYFSYDVKMKEKGDIPEGYSVSREKKERFSLILESASTNQTSMYLCASSIAGTAHNQPQHFGDGTRLSIL.

The CDR3 loop reads CASSLNNPGTGPNYGYTF. CDR3 DNA sequence: TGTGCCAGCAGTCTCAATAATCCCGGGACAGGCCCTAACTATGGCTACACCTTC. The rearrangement links TRBV28 to TRBJ1-2, with TRBD1 matching 8 bases. The CDR3 totals 18 residues. The germline gives CDR1 MDHEN, CDR2 SYDVKM. The V and J ends lost 5 bases and 0 bases, in that order; junction bases with no gene match: 14.

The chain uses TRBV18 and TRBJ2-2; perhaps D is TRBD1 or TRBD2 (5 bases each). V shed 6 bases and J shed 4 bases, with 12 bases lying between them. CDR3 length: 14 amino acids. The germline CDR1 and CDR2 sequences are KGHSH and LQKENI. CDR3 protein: CASSTGTSTGELFF. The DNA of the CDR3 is TGTGCCAGCTCGACCGGGACCTCCACCGGGGAGCTGTTTTTT.